This paragraph reports one TCR beta chain. The sample comes from a study of early T cells in non-severe SARS-CoV-2 infection. On the study more broadly: Sequencing of bulk RNA from unsorted whole blood was done, without chain pairing.

Germline values: CDR1 SGHRS, CDR2 YFSETQ. The V and J ends lost 0 bases and 1 base respectively, with 10 bases between them. The CDR3 consists of 15 residues. Attachment of unique molecular identifiers was made to individual cDNA molecules. TCRdb processed the 5' RACE reads anew with MiXCR; each CDR3 protein has one entry. This sample has tens of thousands of distinct CDR3 sequences, with roughly a sixth found just once. This receptor was taken from an adult who was a healthcare worker with PCR-confirmed SARS-CoV-2 infection or an uninfected control (not recorded which). The genes are TRBV5-1 and TRBJ2-5; a weak D match, TRBD1 (5 bases). The sample consisted of whole blood. CDR3 protein: CASSLEDSLQETQYF. For the CDR3, the DNA is TGCGCCAGCAGCTTGGAAGACAGCCTCCAAGAGACCCAGTACTTC.